Sequencing of this T cell receptor (beta chain) was carried out in a study of CD8 T cells in ankylosing spondylitis. The CDR3 totals 15 residues. Germline V gene lookup returns CDR1 SGHRS and CDR2 YFSETQ. Trimming stripped 0 bases from V and 2 bases from J, with 11 bases between. TCRdb reanalysed the 5' RACE reads using MiXCR and keeps one entry per CDR3 protein. This sample yields approximately 180,000 distinct CDR3 sequences, of which over 15% are seen a single time; more than 3.5% belongs to the top ten. This clonotype was sampled from a male donor under 30 with ankylosing spondylitis or in good health (not recorded which). This sequence joins TRBV5-1 and TRBJ2-5; no clear D gene. The sequenced sample was blood, either unsorted or a sorted T cell fraction (not recorded which). The chain's CDR3 is CASSLGGSLQETQYF. The CDR3, as DNA: TGCGCCAGCAGCTTGGGCGGCAGTTTACAAGAGACCCAGTACTTC.